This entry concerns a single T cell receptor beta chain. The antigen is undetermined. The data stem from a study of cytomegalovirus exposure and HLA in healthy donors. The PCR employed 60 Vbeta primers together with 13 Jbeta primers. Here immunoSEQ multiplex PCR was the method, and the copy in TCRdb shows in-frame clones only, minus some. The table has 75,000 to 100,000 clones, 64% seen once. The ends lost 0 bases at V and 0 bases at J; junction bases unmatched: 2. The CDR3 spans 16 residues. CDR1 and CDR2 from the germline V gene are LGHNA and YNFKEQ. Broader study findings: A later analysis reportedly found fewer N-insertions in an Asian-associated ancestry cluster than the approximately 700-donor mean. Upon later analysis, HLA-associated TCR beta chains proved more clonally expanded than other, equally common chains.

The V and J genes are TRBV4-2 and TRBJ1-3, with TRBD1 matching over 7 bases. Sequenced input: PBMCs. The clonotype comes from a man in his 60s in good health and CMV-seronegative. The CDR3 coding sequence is TGTGCCAGCAGCCAAGATGGACAGGCCTCTGGAAACACCATATATTTT. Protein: CASSQDGQASGNTIYF.